A selection of T cell receptor beta chains follows, all from one sample in a study of blood T cell repertoires in COVID-19. The table came from immunoSEQ multiplex PCR; TCRdb's copy has only in-frame clones and leaves some out. The repertoire consists of about 240,000 clones, with 80% to 90% occurring once and the leading ten covering around 4.7%. The sequencing sample was made of peripheral blood. The receptors were gathered from a woman aged 70-85 years with acute or convalescent COVID-19. CDR3s include the opening cysteine and the closing phenylalanine or tryptophan. A D gene is named only where the DNA matches it firmly. Clone size, where shown, is once, few, many, or a class for clones that have expanded.

size: -; V: TRBV6-1; J: TRBJ2-7; length: 11; D: TRBD1; CDR3: CASSERTGQYF; DNA: TGTGCCAGCAGTGAACGGACAGGGCAATACTTC
size: -; V: TRBV3-1/TRBV3-2; J: TRBJ2-7; length: 15; D: -; CDR3: CASSQQPTVSYEQYF; DNA: TGTGCCAGCAGCCAACAGCCCACAGTGTCCTACGAGCAGTACTTC
size: -; V: TRBV19; J: TRBJ1-5; length: 14; D: TRBD1; CDR3: CASSTDRGNQPQHF; DNA: TGTGCCAGTAGTACGGACAGGGGAAATCAGCCCCAGCATTTT
size: -; V: TRBV5-1; J: TRBJ2-5; length: 17; D: TRBD1; CDR3: CASSLGPADRAKETQYF; DNA: TGCGCCAGCAGCTTGGGGCCCGCGGACAGGGCGAAAGAGACCCAGTACTTC
size: -; V: TRBV7-9; J: TRBJ2-5; length: 14; D: TRBD2; CDR3: CASTMGTSGETQYF; DNA: TGTGCCAGCACCATGGGGACTAGCGGAGAGACCCAGTACTTC
size: few; V: TRBV5-8; J: TRBJ2-7; length: 15; D: -; CDR3: CASSLGQGLAYEQYF; DNA: TGTGCCAGCAGCTTGGGCCAGGGGTTAGCCTACGAGCAGTACTTC
size: -; V: TRBV28; J: TRBJ1-5; length: 14; D: -; CDR3: CASSYEGGNQPQHF; DNA: TGTGCCAGCAGTTACGAGGGAGGCAATCAGCCCCAGCATTTT
size: few; V: TRBV7-2; J: TRBJ1-1; length: 12; D: TRBD1; CDR3: CASSPGTGRAFF; DNA: TGTGCCAGCAGCCCCGGGACAGGGCGAGCTTTCTTT
size: -; V: TRBV2; J: TRBJ2-7; length: 15; D: TRBD2; CDR3: CASSGTSGGAGEQYF; DNA: TGTGCCAGCAGTGGGACTAGCGGGGGGGCCGGGGAGCAGTACTTC
size: -; V: TRBV5-1; J: TRBJ2-1; length: 16; D: TRBD1; CDR3: CASSPDGQGQGNEQFF; DNA: TGCGCCAGCAGCCCGGACGGACAGGGCCAGGGGAATGAGCAGTTCTTC
size: -; V: TRBV29-1; J: TRBJ1-1; length: 17; D: TRBD1; CDR3: CSVEGSRDRAQNTEAFF; DNA: TGCAGCGTTGAAGGCTCCCGGGACAGGGCTCAGAACACTGAAGCTTTCTTT
size: few; V: TRBV7-2; J: TRBJ2-7; length: 14; D: -; CDR3: CASSFSGSSYEQYF; DNA: TGTGCCAGCAGCTTCTCGGGGAGCTCCTACGAGCAGTACTTC
size: few; V: TRBV19; J: TRBJ1-1; length: 14; D: -; CDR3: CASSMIEGETEAFF; DNA: TGTGCCAGTAGTATGATCGAGGGGGAAACTGAAGCTTTCTTT
size: -; V: TRBV10-2; J: TRBJ2-2; length: 14; D: TRBD1; CDR3: CASIRQGETGELFF; DNA: TGCGCCAGCATACGACAGGGGGAAACCGGGGAGCTGTTTTTT
size: -; V: TRBV4-3; J: TRBJ2-3; length: 16; D: TRBD1; CDR3: CASSQADRVYPDTQYF; DNA: TGCGCCAGCAGCCAAGCCGACAGGGTTTACCCAGATACGCAGTATTTT
size: -; V: TRBV3-1/TRBV3-2; J: TRBJ1-5; length: 20; D: TRBD1; CDR3: CASSQSTTGGPKFSNQPQHF; DNA: TGTGCCAGCAGCCAATCGACGACAGGGGGTCCTAAATTTAGCAATCAGCCCCAGCATTTT
size: -; V: TRBV5-1; J: TRBJ1-3; length: 16; D: -; CDR3: CASSLSDRISGNTIYF; DNA: TGCGCCAGCAGCTTAAGTGACAGAATCTCTGGAAACACCATATATTTT
size: -; V: TRBV3-1/TRBV3-2; J: TRBJ1-5; length: 13; D: -; CDR3: CASSRRLYQPQHF; DNA: TGTGCCAGCAGCCGGAGACTATATCAGCCCCAGCATTTT
size: -; V: TRBV18; J: TRBJ1-4; length: 15; D: TRBD1; CDR3: CASSRRTGLGEKLFF; DNA: TGTGCCAGCTCACGACGGACAGGGCTGGGTGAAAAACTGTTTTTT
size: once; V: TRBV18; J: TRBJ1-1; length: 14; D: -; CDR3: CASSWGPQNTEAFF; DNA: TGTGCCAGCTCATGGGGGCCGCAGAACACTGAAGCTTTCTTT